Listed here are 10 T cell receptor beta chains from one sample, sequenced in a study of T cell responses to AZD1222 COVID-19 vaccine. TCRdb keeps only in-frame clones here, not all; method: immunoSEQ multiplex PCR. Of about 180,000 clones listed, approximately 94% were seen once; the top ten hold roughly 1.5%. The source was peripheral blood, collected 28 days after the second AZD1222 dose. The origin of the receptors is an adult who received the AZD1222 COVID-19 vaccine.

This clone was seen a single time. CDR3 DNA sequence: TGTGCCAGCAGCTTTGTCACACCGGGTCCCCCCTCCTACAATGAGCAGTTCTTC. Translation: CASSFVTPGPPSYNEQFF. This chain connects TRBV7-6 to TRBJ2-1; D not resolved. The germline V gene has CDR1 SGHVS and CDR2 FNYEAQ. The CDR3 covers 18 residues. Trimming pared 3 bases from V and 0 bases from J, leaving 18 bases between.

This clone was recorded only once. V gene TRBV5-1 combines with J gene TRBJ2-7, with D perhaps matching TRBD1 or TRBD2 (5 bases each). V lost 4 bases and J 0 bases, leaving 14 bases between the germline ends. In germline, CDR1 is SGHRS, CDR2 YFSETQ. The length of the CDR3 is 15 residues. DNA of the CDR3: TGCGCCAGCAGCCCACCGGGACCCTTCTCCTACGAGCAGTACTTC. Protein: CASSPPGPFSYEQYF. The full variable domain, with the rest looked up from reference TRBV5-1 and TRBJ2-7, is KAGVTQTPRYLIKTRGQQVTLSCSPISGHRSVSWYQQTPGQGLQFLFEYFSETQRNKGNFPGRFSGRQFSNSRSEMNVSTLELGDSALYLCASSPPGPFSYEQYFGPGTRLTVT.

The chain's CDR3 is CASSEPPPVGSGGYTF. The CDR3 DNA reads TGTGCCAGCAGTGAACCCCCCCCAGTGGGGTCGGGTGGCTACACCTTC. J is TRBJ1-2 and V is TRBV2; D is unresolved. The ends were cut back, 2 bases at V and 7 bases at J, with 20 bases in the middle. CDR3 length: 16 residues. Germline V gene sequence: CDR1 SNHLY, CDR2 FYNNEI.

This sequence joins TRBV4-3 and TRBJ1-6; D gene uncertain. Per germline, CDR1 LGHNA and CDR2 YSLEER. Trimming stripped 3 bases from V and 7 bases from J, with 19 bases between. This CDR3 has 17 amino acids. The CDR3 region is CASSQIRGGFGNSPLHF. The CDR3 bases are TGCGCCAGCAGCCAGATTAGAGGAGGTTTTGGCAATTCACCCCTCCACTTT.

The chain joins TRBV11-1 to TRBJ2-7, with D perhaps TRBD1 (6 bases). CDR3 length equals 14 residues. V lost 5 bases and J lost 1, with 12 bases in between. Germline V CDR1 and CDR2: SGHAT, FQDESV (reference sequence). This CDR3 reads CASSEDSFSYEQYF. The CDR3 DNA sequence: TGTGCCAGCAGCGAGGACAGTTTTTCCTACGAGCAGTACTTC.

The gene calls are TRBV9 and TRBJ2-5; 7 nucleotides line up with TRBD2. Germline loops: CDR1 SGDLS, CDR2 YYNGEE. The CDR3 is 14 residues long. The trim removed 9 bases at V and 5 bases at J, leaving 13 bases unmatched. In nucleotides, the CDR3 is TGTGCCACCAACACGGGGGGTCGTGGCGAGACCCAGTACTTC. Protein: CATNTGGRGETQYF.

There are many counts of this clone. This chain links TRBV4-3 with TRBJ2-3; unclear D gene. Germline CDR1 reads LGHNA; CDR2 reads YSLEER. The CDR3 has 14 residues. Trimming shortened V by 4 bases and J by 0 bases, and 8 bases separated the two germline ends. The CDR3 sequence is CASSPWVSTDTQYF. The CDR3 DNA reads TGCGCCAGCAGCCCCTGGGTTAGCACAGATACGCAGTATTTT.

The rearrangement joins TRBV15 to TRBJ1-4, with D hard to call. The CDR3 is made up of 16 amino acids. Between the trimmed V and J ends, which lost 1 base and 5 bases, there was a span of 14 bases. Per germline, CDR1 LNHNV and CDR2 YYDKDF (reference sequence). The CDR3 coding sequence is TGTGCCACCAGCAGAGGTGGACGGGCGGGGAATGAAAAACTGTTTTTT. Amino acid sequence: CATSRGGRAGNEKLFF.

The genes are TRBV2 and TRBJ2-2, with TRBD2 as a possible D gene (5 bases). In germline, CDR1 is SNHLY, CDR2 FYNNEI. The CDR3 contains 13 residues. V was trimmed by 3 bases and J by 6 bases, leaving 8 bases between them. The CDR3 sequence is CASSDEGAGELFF. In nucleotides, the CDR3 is TGTGCCAGCAGTGATGAGGGCGCCGGGGAGCTGTTTTTT.

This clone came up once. CDR3 DNA: TGTGCCAGCAGCCTCGGGACAGGAGGAGGCAATCAGCCCCAGCATTTT. It encodes CASSLGTGGGNQPQHF. This chain joins TRBV7-9 and TRBJ1-5; 8 bases fit TRBD1. The CDR3 has 16 amino acids. V gave up 5 bases and J gave up 2 bases; unmatched junction bases: 8. Per the germline V gene, CDR1 is SEHNR and CDR2 is FQNEAQ (reference sequence).